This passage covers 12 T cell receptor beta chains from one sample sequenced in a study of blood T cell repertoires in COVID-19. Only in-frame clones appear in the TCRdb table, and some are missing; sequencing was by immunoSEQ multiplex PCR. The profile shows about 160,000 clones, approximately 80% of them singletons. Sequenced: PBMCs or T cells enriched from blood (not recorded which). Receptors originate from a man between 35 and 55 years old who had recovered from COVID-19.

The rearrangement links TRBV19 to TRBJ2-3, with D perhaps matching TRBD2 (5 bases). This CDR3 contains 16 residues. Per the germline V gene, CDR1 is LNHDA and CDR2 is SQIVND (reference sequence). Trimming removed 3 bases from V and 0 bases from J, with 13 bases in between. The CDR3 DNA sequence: TGTGCCAGTAGTATTAGTGCGGGTTGGAGCACAGATACGCAGTATTTT. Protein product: CASSISAGWSTDTQYF.

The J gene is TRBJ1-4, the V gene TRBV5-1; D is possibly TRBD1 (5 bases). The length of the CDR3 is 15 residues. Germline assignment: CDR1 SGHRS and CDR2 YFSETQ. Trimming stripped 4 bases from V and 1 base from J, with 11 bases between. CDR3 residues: CASSASGETNEKLFF. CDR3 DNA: TGCGCCAGCAGCGCCTCGGGGGAAACTAATGAAAAACTGTTTTTT.

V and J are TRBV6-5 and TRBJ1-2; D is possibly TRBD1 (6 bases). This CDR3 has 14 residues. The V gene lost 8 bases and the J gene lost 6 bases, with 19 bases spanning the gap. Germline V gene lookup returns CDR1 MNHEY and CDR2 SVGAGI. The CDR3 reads CASGKTGSSDGYTF. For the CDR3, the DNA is TGTGCCAGCGGGAAGACAGGCTCCTCGGATGGCTACACCTTC.

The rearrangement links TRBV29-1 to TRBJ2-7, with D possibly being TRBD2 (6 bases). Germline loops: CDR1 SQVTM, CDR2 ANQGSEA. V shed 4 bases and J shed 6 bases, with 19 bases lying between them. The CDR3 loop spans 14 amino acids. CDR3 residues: CSVVWAGKPLEQYF. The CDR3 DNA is TGCAGCGTTGTCTGGGCGGGGAAGCCGCTCGAGCAGTACTTC.

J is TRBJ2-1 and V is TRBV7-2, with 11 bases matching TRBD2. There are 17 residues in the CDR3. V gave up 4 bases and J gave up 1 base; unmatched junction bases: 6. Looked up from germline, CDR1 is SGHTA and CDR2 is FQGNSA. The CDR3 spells CASSSPTSGASYNEQFF. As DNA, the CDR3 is TGTGCCAGCAGCTCTCCGACTAGCGGGGCATCCTACAATGAGCAGTTCTTC.

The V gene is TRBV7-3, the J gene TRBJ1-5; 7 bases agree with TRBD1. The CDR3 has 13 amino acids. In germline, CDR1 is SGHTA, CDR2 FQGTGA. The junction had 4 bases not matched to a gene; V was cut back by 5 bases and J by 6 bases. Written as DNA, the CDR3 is TGTGCCAGCAGCCCGACAGGGCGTCAGCCCCAGCATTTT. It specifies CASSPTGRQPQHF.

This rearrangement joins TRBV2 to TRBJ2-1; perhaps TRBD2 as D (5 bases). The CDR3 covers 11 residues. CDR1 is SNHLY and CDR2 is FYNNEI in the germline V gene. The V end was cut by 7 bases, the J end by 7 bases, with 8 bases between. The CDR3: CASIGENEQFF. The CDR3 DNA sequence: TGTGCCAGCATCGGGGAGAATGAGCAGTTCTTC. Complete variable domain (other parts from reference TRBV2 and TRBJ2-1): EPEVTQTPSHQVTQMGQEVILRCVPISNHLYFYWYRQILGQKVEFLVSFYNNEISEKSEIFDDQFSVERPDGSNFTLKIRSTKLEDSAMYFCASIGENEQFFGPGTRLTVL.

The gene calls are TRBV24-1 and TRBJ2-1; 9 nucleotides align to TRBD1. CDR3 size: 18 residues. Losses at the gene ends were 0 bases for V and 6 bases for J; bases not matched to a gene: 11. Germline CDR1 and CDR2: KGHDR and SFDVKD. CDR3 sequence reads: CATSDLPDPGQGGNEQFF. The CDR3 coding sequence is TGTGCCACCAGTGATTTGCCGGATCCGGGACAGGGTGGCAATGAGCAGTTCTTC.

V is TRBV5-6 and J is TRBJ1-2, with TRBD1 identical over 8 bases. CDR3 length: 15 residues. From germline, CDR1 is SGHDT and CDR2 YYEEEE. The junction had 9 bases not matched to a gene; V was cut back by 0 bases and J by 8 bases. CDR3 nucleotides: TGTGCCAGCAGCTTGGTCCAGGGGGCCTCTCGGGGCTACACCTTC. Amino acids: CASSLVQGASRGYTF.

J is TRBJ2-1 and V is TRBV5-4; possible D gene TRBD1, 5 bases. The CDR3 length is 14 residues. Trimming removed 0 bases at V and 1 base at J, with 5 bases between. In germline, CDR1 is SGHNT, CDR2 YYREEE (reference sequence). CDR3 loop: CASSLGTSYNEQFF. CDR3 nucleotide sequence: TGTGCCAGCAGCTTGGGGACATCCTACAATGAGCAGTTCTTC.

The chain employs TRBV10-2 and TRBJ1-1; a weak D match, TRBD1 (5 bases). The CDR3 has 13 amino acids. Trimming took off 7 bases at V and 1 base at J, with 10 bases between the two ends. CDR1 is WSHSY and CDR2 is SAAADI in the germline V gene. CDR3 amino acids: CASTGHPNTEAFF. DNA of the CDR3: TGCGCCAGCACCGGACACCCGAACACTGAAGCTTTCTTT.

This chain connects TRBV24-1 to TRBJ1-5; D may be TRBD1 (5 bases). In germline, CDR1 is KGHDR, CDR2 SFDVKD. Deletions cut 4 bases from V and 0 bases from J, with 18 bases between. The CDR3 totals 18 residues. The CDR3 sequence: CATSELNAAGNSNQPQHF. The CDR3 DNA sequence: TGTGCCACCAGTGAACTTAACGCGGCAGGGAATAGCAATCAGCCCCAGCATTTT.